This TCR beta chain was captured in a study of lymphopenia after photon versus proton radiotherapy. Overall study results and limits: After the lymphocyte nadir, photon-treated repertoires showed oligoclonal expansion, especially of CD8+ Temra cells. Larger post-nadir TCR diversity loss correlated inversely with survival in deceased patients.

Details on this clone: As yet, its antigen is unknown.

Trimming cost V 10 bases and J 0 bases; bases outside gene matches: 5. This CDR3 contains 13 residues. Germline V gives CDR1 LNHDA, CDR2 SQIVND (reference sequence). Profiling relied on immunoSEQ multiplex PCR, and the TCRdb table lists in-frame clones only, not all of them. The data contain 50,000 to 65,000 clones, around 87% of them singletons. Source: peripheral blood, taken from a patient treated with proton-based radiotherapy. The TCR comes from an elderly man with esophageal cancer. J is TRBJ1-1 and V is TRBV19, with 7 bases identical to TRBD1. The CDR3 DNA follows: TGTGCCACCTCGGGGACAGTGAACACTGAAGCTTTCTTT. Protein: CATSGTVNTEAFF.